The rows below give T cell receptor beta chains drawn from one sample of a study of cytomegalovirus exposure and HLA in healthy donors. Profiling relied on immunoSEQ multiplex PCR, and the TCRdb table lists in-frame clones only, not all of them. This table has approximately 120,000 clones, roughly 80% appearing once. Material for sequencing was PBMCs. These receptors all come from a woman aged 45-65 years in good health and CMV-seropositive. CDR3s include the opening cysteine and the closing phenylalanine or tryptophan. The order of the fields is D gene, J gene, V gene, clone size, CDR3 protein, CDR3 DNA. A D gene is named only where the DNA matches it firmly. Rows may omit the clone size; those that give it use once, few, many or a size class.

>NA|TRBJ1-1|TRBV19|NA
CASTPFRQNTEAFF
TGTGCCAGTACCCCTTTCAGGCAGAACACTGAAGCTTTCTTT
>TRBD1|TRBJ1-1|TRBV7-2|once
CASSTPTGVIRVAFF
TGTGCCAGCAGCACTCCGACAGGGGTTATTCGGGTAGCTTTCTTT
>TRBD1|TRBJ2-1|TRBV6-7|NA
CASSRQGYNEQFF
TGTGCCAGCAGCAGACAGGGCTACAATGAGCAGTTCTTC
>TRBD1|TRBJ1-2|TRBV18|NA
CASSIGQQGTNYGYTF
TGTGCCAGCTCAATAGGGCAACAGGGGACAAACTATGGCTACACCTTC
>NA|TRBJ2-1|TRBV7-8|NA
CASSLARGRQDNEQFF
TGTGCCAGCAGCTTAGCGCGGGGGAGACAGGACAATGAGCAGTTCTTC
>NA|TRBJ1-2|TRBV18|NA
CASLPGRADYLYGYTF
TGTGCCAGCTTACCCGGGCGGGCAGACTACCTCTATGGCTACACCTTC
>TRBD2|TRBJ2-5|TRBV25-1|few
CASSGRTSGLEETQYF
TGTGCCAGCAGTGGCCGGACTAGCGGACTTGAAGAGACCCAGTACTTC
>NA|TRBJ2-4|TRBV2|NA
CASSSTRGAKNIQYF
TGTGCCAGCAGTTCCACGAGGGGGGCCAAAAACATTCAGTACTTC
>NA|TRBJ1-2|TRBV7-9|NA
CASSFSLGKLNYGYTF
TGTGCCAGCAGCTTCTCGCTCGGGAAACTCAACTATGGCTACACCTTC
>TRBD1|TRBJ2-2|TRBV5-1|NA
CASSIGQESTGELFF
TGCGCCAGCAGCATCGGACAGGAGAGCACCGGGGAGCTGTTTTTT
>TRBD1|TRBJ1-1|TRBV5-5|NA
CASSYRGGNTEAFF
TGTGCCAGCAGCTACAGGGGAGGGAACACTGAAGCTTTCTTT
>NA|TRBJ2-5|TRBV7-9|NA
CASSLERSQETQYF
TGTGCCAGCAGCTTAGAGCGGAGTCAAGAGACCCAGTACTTC
>NA|TRBJ2-1|TRBV10-3|few
CAPQRGRAGRNEQFF
TGTGCCCCGCAGAGGGGCAGGGCAGGGAGGAATGAGCAGTTCTTC
>NA|TRBJ2-1|TRBV7-3|NA
CASSYGFNTGNEQFF
TGTGCCAGCAGCTACGGTTTTAACACGGGCAATGAGCAGTTCTTC
>TRBD2|TRBJ2-5|TRBV14|once
CASSHLAGGQETQYF
TGTGCCAGCAGCCATCTAGCGGGGGGGCAAGAGACCCAGTACTTC
>NA|TRBJ1-5|TRBV6-5|NA
CASSPGDSNQPQHF
TGTGCCAGCAGTCCGGGGGACAGCAATCAGCCCCAGCATTTT
>TRBD2|TRBJ2-7|TRBV7-2|once
CASAAVAGGMEQYF
TGTGCCAGCGCGGCGGTAGCGGGGGGTATGGAGCAGTACTTC
>TRBD1|TRBJ1-2|TRBV11-2|NA
CASSSGDRGGEGYTF
TGTGCCAGCAGCTCCGGGGACAGGGGGGGTGAAGGCTACACCTTC
>NA|TRBJ1-5|TRBV7-2|NA
CASSLGAGQPQHF
TGTGCCAGCAGCTTAGGGGCAGGACAGCCCCAGCATTTT
>TRBD2|TRBJ2-3|TRBV10-3|NA
CAISALALAGGSTDTQYF
TGTGCCATCAGTGCCCTAGCTTTAGCGGGGGGGAGCACAGATACGCAGTATTTT
>NA|TRBJ2-7|TRBV7-8|NA
CASSFRGAGEQYF
TGTGCCAGCAGCTTCCGCGGGGCGGGAGAGCAGTACTTC
>NA|TRBJ2-6|TRBV5-6|NA
CASSSRQGGNGLTF
TGTGCCAGCAGCTCCCGGCAGGGGGGCAACGGCCTGACTTTC
>NA|TRBJ1-2|TRBV4-1|NA
CASSQEPGDYGYTF
TGCGCCAGCAGCCAAGAACCGGGAGACTATGGCTACACCTTC
>NA|TRBJ1-5|TRBV7-9|NA
CASSSTDYSNQPQHF
TGTGCCAGCAGCTCCACAGATTATAGCAATCAGCCCCAGCATTTT
>NA|TRBJ2-1|TRBV12-5|once
CASAFGGSGTNEQFF
TGTGCTAGTGCCTTCGGGGGTTCGGGGACCAATGAGCAGTTCTTC
>TRBD1|TRBJ1-2|TRBV7-3|once
CASSPGQGALGGYTF
TGTGCCAGCAGCCCCGGGCAGGGGGCCCTGGGTGGCTACACCTTC
>NA|TRBJ2-5|TRBV7-9|few
CASSLASFPETQYF
TGTGCCAGCAGCTTAGCGTCTTTCCCAGAGACCCAGTACTTC
>TRBD1|TRBJ1-2|TRBV9|NA
CASSVLGTGEGYGYTF
TGTGCCAGCAGCGTTCTCGGGACAGGGGAAGGCTATGGCTACACCTTC
>TRBD2|TRBJ2-1|TRBV5-1|NA
CASSLLRGGQNEQFF
TGCGCCAGCAGCTTGTTGCGGGGAGGGCAGAATGAGCAGTTCTTC
>TRBD2|TRBJ2-1|TRBV10-3|NA
CAIRRLAGGGGSYNEQFF
TGTGCCATCAGGCGACTAGCGGGAGGTGGAGGCTCCTACAATGAGCAGTTCTTC
>NA|TRBJ1-1|TRBV18|NA
CASSPPRGEAFF
TGTGCCAGCTCACCACCTAGGGGTGAAGCTTTCTTT
>TRBD1|TRBJ2-2|TRBV27|NA
CASSLGQSGELFF
TGTGCCAGCAGCTTGGGACAGTCCGGGGAGCTGTTTTTT
>NA|TRBJ2-7|TRBV7-8|NA
CASSLALYRNEQYF
TGTGCCAGCAGCTTAGCGCTCTACAGGAACGAGCAGTACTTC
>NA|TRBJ2-5|TRBV5-1|NA
CASSLAGRPTGETQYF
TGCGCCAGCAGCCTTGCAGGGCGGCCGACCGGTGAGACCCAGTACTTC
>TRBD1|TRBJ2-7|TRBV12-5|NA
CASGLARTGYYEQYF
TGTGCTAGTGGTTTGGCCCGGACAGGGTACTACGAGCAGTACTTC
>TRBD1|TRBJ2-3|TRBV7-2|NA
CASSFFGTESDTQYF
TGTGCCAGCAGCTTCTTCGGGACAGAGTCAGATACGCAGTATTTT
>TRBD2|TRBJ2-1|TRBV6-1|NA
CASSVGLAAYNEQFF
TGTGCCAGCAGCGTGGGACTAGCGGCTTACAATGAGCAGTTCTTC
>TRBD2|TRBJ2-7|TRBV7-2|NA
CASSSLFWGSGRPYEQYF
TGTGCCAGCAGCTCCCTTTTTTGGGGTAGCGGGAGGCCCTACGAGCAGTACTTC
>NA|TRBJ1-1|TRBV6-5|NA
CASSRSWGPGTEAFF
TGTGCCAGCAGTCGGTCGTGGGGGCCGGGGACTGAAGCTTTCTTT
>NA|TRBJ2-7|TRBV7-9|NA
CSSSLQSSYEQYF
TGTTCCAGCAGCCTACAGAGCTCCTACGAGCAGTACTTC
>TRBD2|TRBJ2-3|TRBV11-2|NA
CASSLDGDGGATDTQYF
TGTGCCAGCAGCTTAGACGGCGACGGGGGGGCCACAGATACGCAGTATTTT
>TRBD2|TRBJ2-3|TRBV19|NA
CASSRRGASTDTQYF
TGTGCCAGTAGCCGGCGGGGGGCTAGCACAGATACGCAGTATTTT
>TRBD2|TRBJ2-3|TRBV29-1|few
CSAHQAGGVGTQYF
TGCAGCGCCCACCAAGCGGGGGGGGTTGGTACGCAGTATTTT
>TRBD1|TRBJ2-1|TRBV7-2|NA
CASSLGQGANNEQFF
TGTGCCAGCAGCTTAGGACAGGGGGCGAACAATGAGCAGTTCTTC
>TRBD2|TRBJ2-4|TRBV5-1|NA
CASSSGTSGRDDIQYF
TGCGCCAGCAGCTCGGGGACTAGCGGGAGGGATGACATTCAGTACTTC
>NA|TRBJ1-6|TRBV7-9|NA
CSSSLGSSYNSPLHF
TGTTCCAGCAGCTTAGGGAGCTCCTATAATTCACCCCTCCACTTT
>TRBD1|TRBJ1-6|TRBV4-3|NA
CASSQYTPGQGGNSPLHF
TGCGCCAGCAGCCAATATACGCCGGGACAGGGGGGAAATTCACCCCTCCACTTT
>NA|TRBJ2-4|TRBV6-6|NA
CASSYGSQTSKNIQYF
TGTGCCAGCAGTTACGGGTCTCAGACTTCCAAAAACATTCAGTACTTC
>NA|TRBJ1-1|TRBV7-9|NA
CASSPREGGSMNTEAFF
TGTGCCAGCAGCCCTCGGGAGGGGGGTTCAATGAACACTGAAGCTTTCTTT
>NA|TRBJ1-1|TRBV4-3|NA
CASSGGGYTEAFF
TGCGCCAGCAGTGGGGGGGGCTACACTGAAGCTTTCTTT
>NA|TRBJ1-6|TRBV6-5|NA
CASSAEENSPLHF
TGTGCCAGCAGTGCGGAGGAAAATTCACCCCTCCACTTT